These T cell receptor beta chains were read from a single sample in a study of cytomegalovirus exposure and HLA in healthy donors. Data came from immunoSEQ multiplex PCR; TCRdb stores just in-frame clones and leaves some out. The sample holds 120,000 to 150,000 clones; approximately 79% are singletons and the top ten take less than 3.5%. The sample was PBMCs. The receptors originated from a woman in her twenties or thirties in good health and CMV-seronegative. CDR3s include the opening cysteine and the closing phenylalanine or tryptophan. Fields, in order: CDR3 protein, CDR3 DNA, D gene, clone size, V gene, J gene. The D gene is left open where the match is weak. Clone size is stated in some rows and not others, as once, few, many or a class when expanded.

cdr3_aa: CASRRGAYGYTF
cdr3_nt: TGTGCCAGTCGTCGGGGGGCCTATGGCTACACCTTC
d_call: -
clone_size: -
v_call: TRBV27
j_call: TRBJ1-2

cdr3_aa: CAISESRDSGNTIYF
cdr3_nt: TGTGCCATCAGTGAGTCCAGGGATTCTGGAAACACCATATATTTT
d_call: -
clone_size: -
v_call: TRBV10-3
j_call: TRBJ1-3

cdr3_aa: CASSLGLAVSTDTQYF
cdr3_nt: TGTGCCAGCAGTTTGGGTCTAGCGGTTAGTACAGATACGCAGTATTTT
d_call: TRBD2
clone_size: -
v_call: TRBV27
j_call: TRBJ2-3

cdr3_aa: CARRQGTDSPLHF
cdr3_nt: TGTGCCAGACGACAGGGGACCGATTCACCCCTCCACTTT
d_call: TRBD1
clone_size: -
v_call: TRBV10-3
j_call: TRBJ1-6

cdr3_aa: CATSRGGTEKYEQYF
cdr3_nt: TGTGCCACCAGCAGAGGGGGGACAGAAAAGTACGAGCAGTACTTC
d_call: TRBD1
clone_size: -
v_call: TRBV15
j_call: TRBJ2-7

cdr3_aa: CSVGLRGLRNTEAFF
cdr3_nt: TGCAGCGTTGGACTAAGGGGGCTCAGGAACACTGAAGCTTTCTTT
d_call: TRBD1
clone_size: -
v_call: TRBV29-1
j_call: TRBJ1-1

cdr3_aa: CASSLGMGGSGEQYF
cdr3_nt: TGTGCCAGCAGCTTAGGCATGGGGGGGTCGGGCGAGCAGTACTTC
d_call: TRBD2
clone_size: -
v_call: TRBV7-6
j_call: TRBJ2-7

cdr3_aa: CASSELERGLKEKLFF
cdr3_nt: TGTGCCAGCAGTGAACTCGAACGGGGGTTAAAAGAAAAACTGTTTTTT
d_call: -
clone_size: -
v_call: TRBV25-1
j_call: TRBJ1-4

cdr3_aa: CASSLVGGAGQFF
cdr3_nt: TGTGCCAGCAGCTTAGTCGGGGGGGCGGGGCAGTTCTTC
d_call: TRBD2
clone_size: once
v_call: TRBV7-2
j_call: TRBJ2-1

cdr3_aa: CASSRGQIYEQYF
cdr3_nt: TGTGCCAGCAGTCGCGGTCAGATCTACGAGCAGTACTTC
d_call: -
clone_size: -
v_call: TRBV28
j_call: TRBJ2-7

cdr3_aa: CAWTRGPRLYEQYF
cdr3_nt: TGTGCCTGGACCAGGGGGCCTCGGCTCTACGAGCAGTACTTC
d_call: TRBD1
clone_size: once
v_call: TRBV30
j_call: TRBJ2-7

cdr3_aa: CARSLITGHSFFSPLHF
cdr3_nt: TGTGCCAGAAGCTTGATTACGGGACACTCTTTTTTTTCACCCCTCCACTTT
d_call: -
clone_size: once
v_call: TRBV5-3
j_call: TRBJ1-6

cdr3_aa: CSVQQSTEAFF
cdr3_nt: TGCAGCGTTCAACAGAGTACTGAAGCTTTCTTT
d_call: -
clone_size: -
v_call: TRBV29-1
j_call: TRBJ1-1

cdr3_aa: CSARTGTGNTIYF
cdr3_nt: TGCAGCGCCCGGACAGGGACTGGAAACACCATATATTTT
d_call: TRBD1
clone_size: -
v_call: TRBV29-1
j_call: TRBJ1-3